Below, 19 T cell receptor beta chains from the same sample are listed, as sequenced in a study of type 1 and type 2 diabetes patients. Amplification started from genomic DNA. Multiplex PCR with 30 forward and 13 reverse primers amplified the TCR beta CDR3. TCRdb redid the calling of the multiplex PCR reads with MiXCR, one entry per CDR3 protein. The repertoire has about 250,000 distinct CDR3 sequences, more than 45% of them found once; the top ten carry roughly 13%. Sequenced material: peripheral blood mononuclear cells (PBMCs). The origin of the receptors is a man in his late teens or twenties with type 2 diabetes.

With respect to this clonotype: This sequence may be a read error, since a much larger clone differs from it by one base. For the CDR3, the DNA is TGTGCCAGCAGTGGGGACACCTATGGCTGCACCTTC. This translates into CASSGDTYGCTF. The genes are TRBV25-1 and TRBJ1-2, with D maybe TRBD1 (6 bases). Germline V gene lookup returns CDR1 MGHDK and CDR2 SYGVNS. The CDR3 consists of 12 residues.

A few counts support this clonotype. CDR3 sequence (DNA): TGCAGTGCTAGAGACCCCCTGCGACAGGGTAGGGAGACCCAGTACTTC. Translating gives CSARDPLRQGRETQYF. This chain connects TRBV20-1 to TRBJ2-5, with 7 bases identical to TRBD1. The CDR3 is 16 amino acids. Germline lookup yields CDR1 DFQATT and CDR2 SNEGSKA (reference sequence). V gave up 0 bases and J gave up 5 bases; unmatched junction bases: 12.

This clonotype was counted only a few times. The chain combines TRBV13 with TRBJ2-5; D gene unclear. V was clipped by 4 bases and J by 7 bases, with 16 bases between them. Germline loops: CDR1 PRHDT, CDR2 FYEKMQ (reference sequence). The CDR3 loop spans 14 amino acids. CDR3: CASSWFSGEGTQYF. The CDR3 nucleotides are TGTGCCAGCAGCTGGTTTTCGGGTGAAGGGACCCAGTACTTC.

This clonotype came up a few times. The genes are TRBV7-6 and TRBJ1-1; TRBD1 matches 9 bases. The CDR3 loop spans 16 amino acids. Germline trimming cut 2 bases from V and 3 bases from J; bases unmatched to any gene: 7. CDR1 SGHVS and CDR2 FNYEAQ come from the germline V gene. The DNA for the CDR3 is TGTGCCAGCAGCTTATTCACACAGGGGGCGGACACTGAAGCTTTCTTT. Translated, it gives CASSLFTQGADTEAFF.

This clonotype was seen more than once but under ten times. The V call is TRBV24-1, the J call TRBJ2-3; TRBD2 might be the D (6 bases). Trimming cost V 7 bases and J 6 bases, with 7 bases left between them. Germline CDR1 KGHDR, CDR2 SFDVKD. The CDR3 is made up of 11 amino acids. CDR3 region: CATRGLDTQYF. The CDR3 DNA follows: TGTGCCACCAGGGGACTTGATACGCAGTATTTT.

The rearrangement links TRBV20-1 to TRBJ2-5, with D tentatively TRBD2 (5 bases). Trimming stripped 3 bases from V and 4 bases from J, with 9 bases between. The CDR3 consists of 12 residues. The germline V gene encodes CDR1 DFQATT and CDR2 SNEGSKA (reference sequence). In nucleotides, the CDR3 is TGCAGTGCTAGCATGGGGAGAGAGACCCAGTACTTC. Translating it yields CSASMGRETQYF.

The CDR3 loop reads CASSPNLGGAETQYF. The CDR3 bases are TGTGCCAGCAGTCCCAACCTAGGGGGCGCGGAGACCCAGTACTTC. This rearrangement joins TRBV12-3 or TRBV12-4 to TRBJ2-5; 7 bases are a match to TRBD1. CDR3 length equals 15 residues. With 5 bases clipped from V and 5 bases from J, the junction kept 11 bases outside the gene matches.

The V call is TRBV29-1, the J call TRBJ2-7; D may be TRBD2 (6 bases). This CDR3 has 13 amino acids. The V gene lost 3 bases and the J gene lost 4 bases, with 13 bases spanning the gap. The V gene's germline CDR1 is SQVTM and CDR2 ANQGSEA. This chain's CDR3 is CSVELRGTYEQYF. The CDR3 coding sequence is TGCAGCGTTGAGCTCCGGGGGACTTACGAGCAGTACTTC.

This clonotype occurred a few times. V is TRBV7-6 and J is TRBJ1-1; weak D call: TRBD1 (5 bases). Trimming stripped 1 base from V and 4 bases from J, with 10 bases between. Germline V lookup: CDR1 SGHVS, CDR2 FNYEAQ. This CDR3 is built from 14 residues. CDR3 amino acids: CASSLGGGSTEAFF. The CDR3 nucleotides read TGTGCCAGCAGCTTAGGCGGGGGTAGCACTGAAGCTTTCTTT.

The chain employs TRBV25-1 and TRBJ2-3, with D perhaps matching TRBD2 (5 bases). Looked up from germline, CDR1 is MGHDK and CDR2 is SYGVNS. V lost 0 bases and J 0 bases, leaving 7 bases between the germline ends. The CDR3 loop spans 15 amino acids. CDR3: CASSEYGGSTDTQYF. The CDR3 DNA reads as TGTGCCAGCAGTGAATATGGAGGTAGCACAGATACGCAGTATTTT.

The CDR3 DNA is TGTGCCAGCAGCGTAGCCCCCGACATGGGGACCCAGTACTTC. This translates into CASSVAPDMGTQYF. The rearrangement links TRBV9 to TRBJ2-5; D not resolved. The CDR3 consists of 14 residues. Trimming took off 0 bases at V and 7 bases at J, with 13 bases between the two ends. In germline, CDR1 is SGDLS, CDR2 YYNGEE.

V usage is TRBV12-3 or TRBV12-4 and J usage is TRBJ2-2; 7 bases agree with TRBD1. The V and J ends lost 5 bases and 8 bases, in that order; junction bases with no gene match: 8. This CDR3 spans 14 amino acids. The CDR3 nucleotides read TGTGCCAGCAGTAATCCGACAGGGTCAGGGGAGCTGTTTTTT. It yields the protein CASSNPTGSGELFF.

V usage is TRBV28 and J usage is TRBJ2-1; weak D call: TRBD1 (6 bases). Germline-derived CDR1 and CDR2 are MDHEN and SYDVKM. V was pared by 4 bases and J by 5 bases, with 9 bases between. The CDR3 contains 13 residues. The CDR3: CASSSSGDNEQFF. DNA of the CDR3: TGTGCCAGCAGTTCTTCAGGGGACAATGAGCAGTTCTTC.

As regards this clonotype: At one of its ends the junction is not consistent with the germline gene, which may arise from a read error. The chain joins TRBV7-2 to TRBJ1-2; tentative D call: TRBD1 (5 bases). CDR1 and CDR2 (germline): SGHTA, FQGNSA. The CDR3 sequence is 15 residues long. The CDR3 sequence: CASSKGRTDNYGCTF. The CDR3 coding sequence is TGTGCCAGCAGCAAAGGACGGACGGACAACTATGGCTGCACCTTC. Variable domain in full (rest from reference TRBV7-2 and TRBJ1-2): GAGVSQSPSNKVTEKGKDVELRCDPISGHTALYWYRQSLGQGLEFLIYFQGNSAPDKSGLPSDRFSAERTGGSVSTLTIQRTQQEDSAVYLCASSKGRTDNYGCTFGSGTRLTVV.

This clonotype was recorded a few times. The chain employs TRBV15 and TRBJ1-1, with D unresolved. This CDR3 is 15 amino acids long. The germline V gene has CDR1 LNHNV and CDR2 YYDKDF (reference sequence). The ends were cut back, 1 base at V and 3 bases at J, with 12 bases in the middle. As DNA, the CDR3 is TGTGCCACCAGCAGAGCCATTTACAAATACACTGAAGCTTTCTTT. Amino acids: CATSRAIYKYTEAFF.

The V and J genes are TRBV15 and TRBJ1-1; tentative D call: TRBD1 (5 bases). Germline CDR1 reads LNHNV; CDR2 reads YYDKDF (reference sequence). The CDR3 sequence is 12 residues long. V gave up 3 bases and J gave up 4 bases, with 6 bases separating them. CDR3 nucleotides: TGTGCCACCAGCAGCACAGGCACTGAAGCTTTCTTT. Translation: CATSSTGTEAFF.

The chain combines TRBV28 with TRBJ2-7; no clear D. CDR1 is MDHEN, CDR2 SYDVKM, per germline. The CDR3 covers 12 residues. Trimming left V 1 base short and J 7 bases short, with 8 bases between. The CDR3 region is CASSLFPREQYF. In nucleotides, the CDR3 is TGTGCCAGCAGTTTATTCCCAAGGGAGCAGTACTTC.

This clonotype was counted only a few times. The rearrangement uses TRBV5-1 and TRBJ1-2; 9 bases agree with TRBD1. Germline lookup yields CDR1 SGHRS and CDR2 YFSETQ. The junction had 2 bases not matched to a gene; V was cut back by 0 bases and J by 2 bases. The CDR3 consists of 15 residues. The CDR3 here is CASSLGDRENYGYTF. CDR3 sequence (DNA): TGCGCCAGCAGCTTGGGGGACAGGGAAAACTATGGCTACACCTTC.

In its sample, this clonotype was seen a few times. The chain couples TRBV5-1 to TRBJ2-2, with TRBD2 matching 9 bases. The trim removed 4 bases at V and 3 bases at J, leaving 4 bases unmatched. From germline, CDR1 is SGHRS and CDR2 YFSETQ. The CDR3 covers 15 residues. For the CDR3, the DNA is TGCGCCAGCAGCCCCTTAGCGGGAGACACCGGGGAGCTGTTTTTT. This gives the protein CASSPLAGDTGELFF.